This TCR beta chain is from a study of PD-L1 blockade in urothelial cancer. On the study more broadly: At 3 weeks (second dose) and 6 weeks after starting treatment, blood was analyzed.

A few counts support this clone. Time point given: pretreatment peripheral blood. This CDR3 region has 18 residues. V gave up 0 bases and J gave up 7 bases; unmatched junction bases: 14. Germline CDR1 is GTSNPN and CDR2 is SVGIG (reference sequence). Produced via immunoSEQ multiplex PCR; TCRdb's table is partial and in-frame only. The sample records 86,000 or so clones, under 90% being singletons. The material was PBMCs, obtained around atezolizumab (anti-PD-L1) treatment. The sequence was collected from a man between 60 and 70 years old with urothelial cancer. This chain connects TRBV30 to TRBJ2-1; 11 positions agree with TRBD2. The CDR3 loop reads CAWSVRSVAGGPRNEQFF. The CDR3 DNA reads TGTGCCTGGAGTGTACGTTCGGTAGCGGGGGGGCCACGGAATGAGCAGTTCTTC.